This TCR beta chain is drawn from a study of radiation and T cells in renal cell carcinoma. General study findings and limits: From baseline, blood top tumor clonotypes peaked at 2 weeks post-radiation.

The time point here: blood 4 weeks post-SBRT, at nephrectomy. The treatment denotes: 15 Gy SBRT to primary tumor, nephrectomy 4 weeks later. Nephrectomy followed 15 Gy stereotactic body radiation by 4 weeks. The tumor was a clear cell renal cell carcinoma. Generated by immunoSEQ multiplex PCR, the TCRdb table keeps only in-frame clones and is missing some. The sample has approximately 83,000 clones, around 81% seen once. As concerns this clone: The antigen is undetermined.

This receptor was identified in a man aged 45 to 65 with renal cell carcinoma. Sample: blood, taken from a patient whose treatment included radiotherapy and nephrectomy.

DNA for the CDR3: TGTGCCAGCAGCACTACAGGGTCCCCGTCCGCTTTCTTT. Its protein product is CASSTTGSPSAFF. The J gene is TRBJ1-1, the V gene TRBV11-3, with D perhaps TRBD1 (6 bases). This CDR3 has 13 amino acids. Trimming stripped 5 bases from V and 11 bases from J, with 18 bases between. Per germline, CDR1 SGHNT and CDR2 YENEEA.